This TCR beta chain stems from a study of shared clonotypes between healthy human individuals. The germline CDR1 and CDR2 sequences are LNHNV and YYDKDF (reference sequence). The length of the CDR3 is 14 residues. Trimming removed 0 bases at V and 5 bases at J, with 10 bases between. Original analysis: As immunoSEQ supplied junction-only sequences (without quality scores), filtering differed. Clones were sequenced by immunoSEQ multiplex PCR, and TCRdb holds only the in-frame ones, with some missing. V and J calls plus clone size are reproduced from that table; the DNA served to infer D and trimming. The sample holds 2 million to 3 million clones, over 85% seen once. Worth noting for this clone: Its antigen is as yet unknown. The same CDR3 arises from other DNA sequences in this sample as well.

Regarding the study as a whole: In a few donors, 4.5% to 5.5% of naive CD4 clonotypes appeared in common.

Material: naive CD4+ T cells from PBMCs. Documented subset: CD45RA+ positively selected. The sequence was obtained from a man younger than 35 in good health. Some clones in this sample may be carry-over from other donors' samples. The chain joins TRBV15 to TRBJ1-1; D is perhaps TRBD1 (6 bases). CDR3 sequence (DNA): TGTGCCACCAGCAGAGAACAGGGAGGGACTGAAGCTTTCTTT. It yields the protein CATSREQGGTEAFF.